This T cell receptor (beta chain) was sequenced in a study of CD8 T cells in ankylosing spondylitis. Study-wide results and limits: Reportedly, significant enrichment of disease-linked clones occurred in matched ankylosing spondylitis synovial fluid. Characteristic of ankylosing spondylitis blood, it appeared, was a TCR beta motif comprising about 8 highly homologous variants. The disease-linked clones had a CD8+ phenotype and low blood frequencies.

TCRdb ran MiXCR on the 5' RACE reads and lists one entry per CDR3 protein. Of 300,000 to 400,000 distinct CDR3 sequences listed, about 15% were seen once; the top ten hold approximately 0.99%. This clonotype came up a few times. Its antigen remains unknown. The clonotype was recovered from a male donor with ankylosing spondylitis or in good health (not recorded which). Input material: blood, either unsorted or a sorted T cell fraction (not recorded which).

CDR3 sequence reads: CASSRQGAVPYNEQFF. The CDR3 DNA reads TGTGCCAGCAGTCGACAGGGGGCAGTTCCCTACAATGAGCAGTTCTTC. The chain combines TRBV12-3 or TRBV12-4 with TRBJ2-1; 10 positions match TRBD1. The V segment lost 5 bases and the J segment 2 bases; nucleotides outside the gene matches: 6. CDR3 length equals 16 residues.